The 19 T cell receptor beta chains below all came from one sample that was sequenced in a study of shared clonotypes between healthy human individuals. TCRdb's table, derived via immunoSEQ multiplex PCR, lists solely in-frame clones and lacks some. Among over 2 million clones listed, approximately 94% were seen once. CD45RO-negative, CCR7-positively selected cells formed the naive CD8 fraction, excluding terminally differentiated effector memory CD45RA+ cells. Input material: naive CD8+ T cells sorted from blood. All receptors come from a man between 18 and 35 years old in good health.

The rearrangement joins TRBV2 to TRBJ2-1; D gene unclear. There are 13 residues in the CDR3. CDR1 SNHLY and CDR2 FYNNEI come from the germline V gene. With 2 bases removed from V and 3 bases from J, the gap between germline ends came to 5 bases. Written as DNA, the CDR3 is TGTGCCAGCAGTGAATACGACTACAATGAGCAGTTCTTC. Protein sequence: CASSEYDYNEQFF.

The rearrangement joins TRBV6-6 to TRBJ1-1; unclear D gene. Germline V gene sequence: CDR1 MNHNY, CDR2 SVGAGI (reference sequence). The CDR3 is made up of 15 amino acids. Trimming removed 5 bases from V and 0 bases from J, with 13 bases in between. The CDR3 loop reads CASSGIRRLNTEAFF. In DNA form, the CDR3 reads TGTGCCAGCAGTGGAATTAGGCGACTGAACACTGAAGCTTTCTTT.

V is TRBV29-1 and J is TRBJ2-7, with D uncertain. V lost 1 base and J 5 bases, leaving 3 bases between the germline ends. Germline CDR1 reads SQVTM; CDR2 reads ANQGSEA. The CDR3 sequence is 10 residues long. CDR3 sequence reads: CSVEADEQYF. CDR3 nucleotides: TGCAGCGTTGAAGCCGACGAGCAGTACTTC.

Points on this clone: The same CDR3 also results from other DNA sequences found in this sample. The rearrangement joins TRBV11-2 to TRBJ2-7; unclear D gene. The CDR3 covers 13 residues. Germline V CDR1 and CDR2: SGHAT, FQNNGV. V lost 3 bases and J lost 2, with 8 bases in between. The CDR3 nucleotides are TGTGCCAGCAGCTTTGGGATCCCCTACGAGCAGTACTTC. It translates to CASSFGIPYEQYF.

This chain links TRBV29-1 with TRBJ2-7; 12 bases align to TRBD2. In germline, CDR1 is SQVTM, CDR2 ANQGSEA. The CDR3 totals 14 residues. The V and J ends lost 2 bases and 3 bases, in that order; junction bases with no gene match: 2. CDR3: CSVELTSGSYEQYF. Written as DNA, the CDR3 is TGCAGCGTTGAATTGACTAGCGGGAGCTACGAGCAGTACTTC.

The rearrangement links TRBV19 to TRBJ1-4; D is uncertain. Germline assignment: CDR1 LNHDA and CDR2 SQIVND (reference sequence). This CDR3 is built from 15 residues. V lost 2 bases, J lost 8 bases, and 15 bases lay in between. This chain's CDR3 is CASSILLLTTEKLFF. CDR3 in DNA: TGTGCCAGTAGTATATTATTGCTTACGACCGAAAAACTGTTTTTT.

The chain combines TRBV10-2 with TRBJ1-2; possibly TRBD1 for D (5 bases). Germline V lookup: CDR1 WSHSY, CDR2 SAAADI. CDR3 size: 16 residues. The V end lost 3 bases, the J end lost 0 bases, and 14 bases lay between the germline ends. In DNA form, the CDR3 reads TGCGCCAGCAGTGACCCCGCTGGGGGGGCTAACTATGGCTACACCTTC. It specifies CASSDPAGGANYGYTF.

The CDR3 bases are TGTGCCAGCAGCTATCTGACATTGAACACTGAAGCTTTCTTT. Residues: CASSYLTLNTEAFF. This sequence joins TRBV7-8 and TRBJ1-1; D remains unclear. The CDR3 is 14 amino acids. In germline, CDR1 is SGHVS, CDR2 FQNEAQ. V shed 4 bases and J shed 0 bases, with 9 bases lying between them.

The rearrangement uses TRBV27 and TRBJ2-5; D gene ambiguous. The CDR3 has 13 amino acids. Germline V CDR1 and CDR2: MNHEY, SMNVEV (reference sequence). The V end was cut by 6 bases, the J end by 2 bases, with 10 bases between. CDR3 in amino acids: CASRIAGQETQYF. CDR3 nucleotides: TGTGCCAGCAGAATAGCTGGGCAAGAGACCCAGTACTTC.

V and J are TRBV19 and TRBJ1-1; D is possibly TRBD1 (5 bases). CDR1 and CDR2 (germline): LNHDA, SQIVND (reference sequence). The CDR3 contains 14 residues. V lost 4 bases, J lost 3 bases, and 12 bases lay in between. Here the CDR3 reads CASSRDVWDTEAFF. CDR3 in DNA: TGTGCCAGTAGTAGGGACGTTTGGGACACTGAAGCTTTCTTT.

The chain couples TRBV7-2 to TRBJ1-1; maybe TRBD1 (6 bases). The CDR3 is made up of 14 amino acids. Germline CDR1 reads SGHTA; CDR2 reads FQGNSA. V lost 5 bases to trimming and J lost 6 bases, with 16 bases between them. DNA for the CDR3: TGTGCCAGCAGCCACGGACAGTTGATGGCTGAAGCTTTCTTT. Its protein product is CASSHGQLMAEAFF.

This sequence joins TRBV25-1 and TRBJ1-2; a weak D match, TRBD1 (6 bases). Trimming took 4 bases from V and 7 from J, leaving 16 bases between them. Germline V gene sequence: CDR1 MGHDK, CDR2 SYGVNS. CDR3 length equals 14 residues. The CDR3 DNA follows: TGTGCCAGCAGTGTGGGGTTGAGAGGGGGTGGCTACACCTTC. This gives the protein CASSVGLRGGGYTF.

Only one count was recorded for this clone. This chain connects TRBV5-1 to TRBJ2-7; 8 positions agree with TRBD2. Losses at the gene ends were 1 base for V and 6 bases for J; bases not matched to a gene: 6. The CDR3 is made up of 14 amino acids. Germline lookup yields CDR1 SGHRS and CDR2 YFSETQ. DNA for the CDR3: TGCGCCAGCAGCTTGTTGACTAGCGCGATCGAGCAGTACTTC. It specifies CASSLLTSAIEQYF.

The rearrangement joins TRBV7-9 to TRBJ2-2; D ambiguous. CDR1 is SEHNR, CDR2 FQNEAQ, per germline (reference sequence). V lost 5 bases to trimming and J lost 9 bases, with 7 bases between them. This CDR3 has 11 amino acids. The chain's CDR3 is CASSPSRELFF. Written as DNA, the CDR3 is TGTGCCAGCAGCCCGAGCAGGGAGCTGTTTTTT. Using reference TRBV7-9 and TRBJ2-2 for the parts outside the CDR3, the full variable domain is DTGVSQNPRHKITKRGQNVTFRCDPISEHNRLYWYRQTLGQGPEFLTYFQNEAQLEKSRLLSDRFSAERPKGSFSTLEIQRTEQGDSAMYLCASSPSRELFFGEGSRLTVL.

This chain uses TRBV27 with TRBJ2-7; 9 bases agree with TRBD1. This CDR3 contains 15 residues. V shed 7 bases, J shed 5 bases, and the junction held 12 bases outside the gene matches. Germline V lookup: CDR1 MNHEY, CDR2 SMNVEV (reference sequence). CDR3 DNA sequence: TGTGCCAGCACCCTTTCCGGGACAGGGTGGCACGAGCAGTACTTC. Protein product: CASTLSGTGWHEQYF.

A note on this clone: Other DNA sequences from this sample encode an identical CDR3 as well. The chain carries TRBV7-8 and TRBJ2-5; no definite D call. The V gene's germline CDR1 is SGHVS and CDR2 FQNEAQ. V lost 2 bases and J lost 5, with 3 bases in between. This CDR3 has 11 amino acids. The CDR3 DNA reads TGTGCCAGCAGCTTACTTGAGACCCAGTACTTC. Protein product: CASSLLETQYF.

This rearrangement joins TRBV7-9 to TRBJ2-5; D gene uncertain. There are 14 residues in the CDR3. Germline-derived CDR1 and CDR2 are SEHNR and FQNEAQ (reference sequence). V was pared by 4 bases and J by 9 bases, with 18 bases between. The CDR3 spells CASSSAVSLKSQYF. The CDR3 bases are TGTGCCAGCAGCTCCGCCGTGAGCCTCAAGTCCCAGTACTTC. Filled out from reference TRBV7-9 and TRBJ2-5, the complete variable domain reads DTGVSQNPRHKITKRGQNVTFRCDPISEHNRLYWYRQTLGQGPEFLTYFQNEAQLEKSRLLSDRFSAERPKGSFSTLEIQRTEQGDSAMYLCASSSAVSLKSQYFGPGTRLLVL.

The chain couples TRBV7-3 to TRBJ2-1, with 7 bases identical to TRBD2. CDR3 length equals 15 residues. Trimming at V came to 5 bases and at J to 3 bases, leaving 7 bases not matched to a gene. The V gene's germline CDR1 is SGHTA and CDR2 FQGTGA. The CDR3 sequence: CASSAGLGFYNEQFF. In nucleotides, the CDR3 is TGTGCCAGCAGCGCCGGACTAGGCTTCTACAATGAGCAGTTCTTC.

The gene calls are TRBV6-6 and TRBJ2-7; tentative D call: TRBD1 (5 bases). The germline V gene has CDR1 MNHNY and CDR2 SVGAGI (reference sequence). V was cut by 6 bases and J by 6 bases, with 12 bases left in between. The CDR3 sequence is 12 residues long. The CDR3 sequence is CASSPKGREQYF. DNA for the CDR3: TGTGCCAGCAGCCCGAAGGGGCGCGAGCAGTACTTC.